Each of the 20 T cell receptor beta chains below was sequenced from the same sample in a study of cytomegalovirus exposure and HLA in healthy donors (dated by TCRdb to about 2017). The method was the immunoSEQ multiplex PCR assay. This immuneACCESS table, as held by TCRdb, lists in-frame sequences with V and J called but not all clones. Of the missing ones, under half trace to an unresolved V gene in checked studies; the others have no known cause. The sample table holds more than 300,000 clones, of which more than 80% were seen once. Of the sample, 0.7% to 0.85% falls within the top ten clones. The sample consisted of PBMCs. These receptors originate from a woman aged 18-30 years in good health and CMV-seronegative.

The J gene is TRBJ1-4, the V gene TRBV2, with a weak D call TRBD1 (6 bases). The CDR3 loop spans 14 amino acids. V shed 4 bases and J shed 6 bases, with 12 bases lying between them. From germline, CDR1 is SNHLY and CDR2 FYNNEI. The CDR3 loop reads CASSAAGAYEKLFF. As DNA, the CDR3 is TGTGCCAGCAGTGCGGCGGGGGCGTATGAAAAACTGTTTTTT. Based on the CDR3 plus reference TRBV2 and TRBJ1-4, the full variable domain is EPEVTQTPSHQVTQMGQEVILRCVPISNHLYFYWYRQILGQKVEFLVSFYNNEISEKSEIFDDQFSVERPDGSNFTLKIRSTKLEDSAMYFCASSAAGAYEKLFFGSGTQLSVL.

Concerning this clone itself: The sample contains more than one DNA sequence encoding this CDR3. The V gene is TRBV5-1, the J gene TRBJ2-1; 11 positions match TRBD2. The junction had 3 bases not matched to a gene; V was cut back by 1 base and J by 6 bases. This CDR3 has 15 residues. Per the germline V gene, CDR1 is SGHRS and CDR2 is YFSETQ. CDR3 sequence: CASSLTSGRPNEQFF. The DNA for the CDR3 is TGCGCCAGCAGCTTGACTAGCGGGAGACCCAATGAGCAGTTCTTC.

The genes are TRBV6-6 and TRBJ1-4; 8 bases align to TRBD1. CDR1 is MNHNY and CDR2 is SVGAGI in the germline V gene (reference sequence). CDR3 length: 14 residues. Germline trimming cut 6 bases from V and 7 bases from J; bases unmatched to any gene: 7. CDR3 region: CASRWTGRGEKLFF. The CDR3 coding sequence is TGTGCCAGCAGGTGGACAGGGAGGGGTGAAAAACTGTTTTTT.

This clone was detected only a few times. The J gene is TRBJ2-7, the V gene TRBV28; TRBD1 aligns across 8 bases. Losses at the gene ends were 4 bases for V and 6 bases for J; bases not matched to a gene: 5. Per germline, CDR1 MDHEN and CDR2 SYDVKM. The CDR3 sequence is 13 residues long. The CDR3 region has the DNA TGTGCCAGCAGTTCGGGACAGGCCGTCGAGCAGTACTTC. The encoded protein is CASSSGQAVEQYF.

J is TRBJ1-2 and V is TRBV6-1, with 7 positions matching TRBD1. Germline V gives CDR1 MNHNS, CDR2 SASEGT. V shed 3 bases, J shed 2 bases, and the junction held 3 bases outside the gene matches. This CDR3 is 14 amino acids long. CDR3 in amino acids: CASSESQGNYGYTF. CDR3 DNA sequence: TGTGCCAGCAGTGAGTCACAGGGGAACTATGGCTACACCTTC.

The genes are TRBV18 and TRBJ2-7; weak D call: TRBD2 (5 bases). The length of the CDR3 is 13 residues. The V and J ends lost 2 bases and 3 bases respectively, with 8 bases between them. Germline CDR1 and CDR2: KGHSH and LQKENI. The CDR3 coding sequence is TGTGCCAGCTCACCATCAGCGGACTACGAGCAGTACTTC. As protein: CASSPSADYEQYF.

The J gene is TRBJ2-7, the V gene TRBV6-5, with 8 bases matching TRBD2. The length of the CDR3 is 16 residues. V trimming: 4 bases; J trimming: 0 bases; junction bases outside the gene matches: 8. Germline values: CDR1 MNHEY, CDR2 SVGAGI. In nucleotides, the CDR3 is TGTGCCAGCAGTTCTTCTAGCGGGCGGATCTCCTACGAGCAGTACTTC. It is translated as CASSSSSGRISYEQYF.

J is TRBJ1-4 and V is TRBV7-6; D possibly corresponds to TRBD1 (6 bases). The germline gives CDR1 SGHVS, CDR2 FNYEAQ. The CDR3 sequence is 15 residues long. V lost 5 bases to trimming and J lost 5 bases, with 15 bases between them. The CDR3 spells CASSPQDRPNEKLFF. The CDR3 coding sequence is TGTGCCAGCAGCCCCCAGGACAGACCAAATGAAAAACTGTTTTTT.

This chain connects TRBV6-5 to TRBJ2-1, with D unresolved. CDR3 length: 11 residues. The V gene lost 5 bases and the J gene lost 6 bases, with 5 bases spanning the gap. Germline V gene lookup returns CDR1 MNHEY and CDR2 SVGAGI. The DNA for the CDR3 is TGTGCCAGCAGTCACGGCAATGAGCAGTTCTTC. It codes for CASSHGNEQFF.

The chain has TRBV27 and TRBJ1-2; D unresolved. Germline values: CDR1 MNHEY, CDR2 SMNVEV (reference sequence). V was clipped by 2 bases and J by 0 bases, with 7 bases between them. The CDR3 sequence is 14 residues long. CDR3 amino acids: CASSLTGTNYGYTF. The CDR3 region has the DNA TGTGCCAGCAGTTTAACGGGGACTAACTATGGCTACACCTTC.

CDR3 protein: CASSPRGGAGNTIYF. The CDR3 DNA sequence: TGCGCCAGCAGCCCGAGGGGGGGGGCTGGAAACACCATATATTTT. The chain recombines TRBV5-1 with TRBJ1-3; D perhaps matches TRBD1 (6 bases). This CDR3 is 15 amino acids long. V gave up 4 bases and J gave up 2 bases, with 13 bases separating them. CDR1 SGHRS and CDR2 YFSETQ come from the germline V gene. Variable domain in full (rest from reference TRBV5-1 and TRBJ1-3): KAGVTQTPRYLIKTRGQQVTLSCSPISGHRSVSWYQQTPGQGLQFLFEYFSETQRNKGNFPGRFSGRQFSNSRSEMNVSTLELGDSALYLCASSPRGGAGNTIYFGEGSWLTVV.

The chain joins TRBV5-1 to TRBJ2-2; 8 nucleotides line up with TRBD2. With 2 bases clipped from V and 6 bases from J, the junction kept 9 bases outside the gene matches. This CDR3 contains 16 residues. Germline V CDR1 and CDR2: SGHRS, YFSETQ. For the CDR3, the DNA is TGCGCCAGCAGCTTTGAGGGGACTAGTCTGCCCGGGGAGCTGTTTTTT. This translates into CASSFEGTSLPGELFF.

This sequence joins TRBV7-9 and TRBJ2-7; maybe TRBD2 (6 bases). CDR3 length: 16 residues. Germline lookup yields CDR1 SEHNR and CDR2 FQNEAQ (reference sequence). The V end was cut by 3 bases, the J end by 7 bases, with 22 bases between. CDR3 sequence reads: CASSLTMRDPSGEQYF. The DNA of the CDR3 is TGTGCCAGCAGCTTGACTATGCGGGACCCCAGTGGGGAGCAGTACTTC.

On this clone: The same CDR3 also results from other DNA sequences found in this sample. This chain uses TRBV18 with TRBJ2-5; 8 nucleotides line up with TRBD1. The V and J ends lost 2 bases and 4 bases, in that order; junction bases with no gene match: 0. The CDR3 runs to 13 residues. Germline assignment: CDR1 KGHSH and CDR2 LQKENI. Here the CDR3 DNA reads TGTGCCAGCTCACCAACAGGGGGAGAGACCCAGTACTTC. Translation: CASSPTGGETQYF. The full variable domain, completed using reference TRBV18 and TRBJ2-5, is NAGVMQNPRHLVRRRGQEARLRCSPMKGHSHVYWYRQLPEEGLKFMVYLQKENIIDESGMPKERFSAEFPKEGPSILRIQQVVRGDSAAYFCASSPTGGETQYFGPGTRLLVL.

The chain carries TRBV19 and TRBJ2-7, with TRBD1 identical over 8 bases. Trimming removed 8 bases from V and 0 bases from J; junction bases left unmatched: 9. The germline gives CDR1 LNHDA, CDR2 SQIVND (reference sequence). CDR3 size: 15 residues. This chain's CDR3 is CASQATGASSYEQYF. CDR3 bases: TGTGCCAGTCAGGCGACAGGGGCTTCCTCCTACGAGCAGTACTTC.

The chain links TRBV2 to TRBJ2-5; weak D call: TRBD1 (7 bases). This CDR3 spans 16 amino acids. Trimming stripped 3 bases from V and 3 bases from J, with 17 bases between. CDR1 and CDR2 (germline): SNHLY, FYNNEI. The DNA for the CDR3 is TGTGCCAGCAGTGAGTTCGGAGGGGGCAATAAAGAGACCCAGTACTTC. Residues: CASSEFGGGNKETQYF.

The CDR3 spells CASSQDAGTHDYTYEQYF. The CDR3 nucleotides are TGTGCCAGCAGCCAAGACGCCGGGACACACGATTACACCTACGAGCAGTACTTC. V and J are TRBV4-2 and TRBJ2-7; a weak D match, TRBD1 (6 bases). Germline V gene lookup returns CDR1 LGHNA and CDR2 YNFKEQ. V was trimmed by 0 bases and J by 2 bases, leaving 20 bases between them. This CDR3 region has 18 residues.

J is TRBJ2-3 and V is TRBV4-2, with a possible D match to TRBD2 (6 bases). Trimming shortened V by 4 bases and J by 1 base, and 18 bases separated the two germline ends. CDR1 and CDR2 from the germline V gene are LGHNA and YNFKEQ. The CDR3 consists of 17 residues. Written as DNA, the CDR3 is TGTGCCAGCAGCCCCAGTTGGGGCGGGGTGGGCACAGATACGCAGTATTTT. Protein product: CASSPSWGGVGTDTQYF.

CDR3 loop: CASSNYLVSPYNEQFF. The CDR3 region has the DNA TGTGCCAGCAGTAACTACTTAGTCTCACCCTACAATGAGCAGTTCTTC. V and J are TRBV6-6 and TRBJ2-1; no clear D. The germline V gene has CDR1 MNHNY and CDR2 SVGAGI (reference sequence). The V and J ends lost 5 bases and 2 bases respectively, with 16 bases between them. This CDR3 is built from 16 residues.

The chain couples TRBV10-3 to TRBJ2-2, with 8 bases aligning to TRBD1. CDR1 and CDR2 (germline): ENHRY, SYGVKD. The CDR3 length is 16 residues. V dropped 0 bases and J dropped 8; count of bases not matched to a gene: 8. The CDR3: CAISESAGGTTGELFF. As DNA, the CDR3 is TGTGCCATCAGTGAGTCTGCAGGGGGCACGACGGGGGAGCTGTTTTTT.